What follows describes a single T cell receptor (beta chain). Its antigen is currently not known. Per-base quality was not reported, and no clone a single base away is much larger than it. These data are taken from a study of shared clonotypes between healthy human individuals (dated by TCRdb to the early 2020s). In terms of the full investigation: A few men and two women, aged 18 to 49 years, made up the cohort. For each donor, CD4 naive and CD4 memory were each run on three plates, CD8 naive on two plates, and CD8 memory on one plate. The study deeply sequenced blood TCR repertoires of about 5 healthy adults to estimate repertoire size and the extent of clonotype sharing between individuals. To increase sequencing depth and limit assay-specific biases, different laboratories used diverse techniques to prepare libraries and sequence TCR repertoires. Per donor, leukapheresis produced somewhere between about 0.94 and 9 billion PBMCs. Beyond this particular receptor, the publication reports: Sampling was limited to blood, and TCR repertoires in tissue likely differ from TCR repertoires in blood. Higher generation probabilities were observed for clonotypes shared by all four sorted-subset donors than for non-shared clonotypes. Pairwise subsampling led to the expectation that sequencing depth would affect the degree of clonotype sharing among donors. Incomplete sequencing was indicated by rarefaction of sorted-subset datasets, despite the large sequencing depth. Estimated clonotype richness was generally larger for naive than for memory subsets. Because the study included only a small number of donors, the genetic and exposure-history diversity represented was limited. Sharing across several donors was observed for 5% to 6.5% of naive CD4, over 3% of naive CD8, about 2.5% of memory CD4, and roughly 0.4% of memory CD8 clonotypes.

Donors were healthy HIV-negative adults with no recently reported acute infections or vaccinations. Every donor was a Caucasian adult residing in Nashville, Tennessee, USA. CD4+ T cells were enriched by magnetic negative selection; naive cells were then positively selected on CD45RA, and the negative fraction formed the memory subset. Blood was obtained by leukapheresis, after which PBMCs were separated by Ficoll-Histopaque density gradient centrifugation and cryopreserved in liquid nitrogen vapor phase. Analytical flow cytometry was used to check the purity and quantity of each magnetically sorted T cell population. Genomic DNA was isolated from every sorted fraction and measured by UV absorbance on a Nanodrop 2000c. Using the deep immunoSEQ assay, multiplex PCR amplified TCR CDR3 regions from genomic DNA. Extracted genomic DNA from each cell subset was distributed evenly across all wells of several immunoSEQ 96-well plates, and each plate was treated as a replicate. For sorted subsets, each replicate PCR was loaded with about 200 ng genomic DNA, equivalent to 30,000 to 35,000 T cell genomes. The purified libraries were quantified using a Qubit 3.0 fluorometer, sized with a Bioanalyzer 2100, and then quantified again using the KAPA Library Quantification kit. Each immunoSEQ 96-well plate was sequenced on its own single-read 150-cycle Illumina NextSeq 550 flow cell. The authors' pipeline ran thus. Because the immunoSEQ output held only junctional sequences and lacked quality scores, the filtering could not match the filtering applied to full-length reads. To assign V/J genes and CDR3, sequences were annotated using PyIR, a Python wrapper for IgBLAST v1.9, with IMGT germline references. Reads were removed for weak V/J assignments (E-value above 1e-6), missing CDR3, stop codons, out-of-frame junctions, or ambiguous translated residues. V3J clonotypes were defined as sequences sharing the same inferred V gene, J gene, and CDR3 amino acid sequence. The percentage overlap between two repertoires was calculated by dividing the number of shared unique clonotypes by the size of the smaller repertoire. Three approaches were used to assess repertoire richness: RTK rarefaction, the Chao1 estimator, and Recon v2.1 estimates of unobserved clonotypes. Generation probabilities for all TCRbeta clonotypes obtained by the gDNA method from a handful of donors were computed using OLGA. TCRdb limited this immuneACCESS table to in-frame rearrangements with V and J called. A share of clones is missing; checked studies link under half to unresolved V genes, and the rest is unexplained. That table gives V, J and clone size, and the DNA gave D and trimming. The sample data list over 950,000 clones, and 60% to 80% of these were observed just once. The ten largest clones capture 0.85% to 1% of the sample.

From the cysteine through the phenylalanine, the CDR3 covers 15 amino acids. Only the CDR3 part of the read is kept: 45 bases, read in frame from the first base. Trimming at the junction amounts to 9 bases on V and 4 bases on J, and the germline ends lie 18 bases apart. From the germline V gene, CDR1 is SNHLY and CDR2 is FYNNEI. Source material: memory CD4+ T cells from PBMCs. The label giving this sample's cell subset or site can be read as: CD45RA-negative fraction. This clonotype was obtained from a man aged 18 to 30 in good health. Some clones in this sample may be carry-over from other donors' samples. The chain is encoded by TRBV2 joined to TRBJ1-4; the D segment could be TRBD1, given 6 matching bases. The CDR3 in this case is CASRGMSHGNEKLFF. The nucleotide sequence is TGTGCCAGTAGGGGGATGAGTCACGGTAATGAAAAACTGTTTTTT.